The 30 T cell receptor beta chains below were found in one sample sequenced in a study of cytomegalovirus exposure and HLA in healthy donors. Both 60 Vbeta primers and 13 Jbeta primers went into the PCR. TCRdb's copy holds only in-frame clones and misses some; the assay was immunoSEQ multiplex PCR. The sample includes about 98,000 clones, 75% to 85% seen only once; the top ten take approximately 10%. Sequenced: PBMCs. Every receptor here comes from a man aged 18 to 29 in good health and CMV-seropositive.

The rearrangement joins TRBV11-3 to TRBJ1-1; unclear D gene. Germline assignment: CDR1 SGHNT and CDR2 YENEEA. V shed 2 bases and J shed 4 bases, with 8 bases lying between them. This CDR3 is 13 amino acids long. CDR3 sequence reads: CASSLRRGTEAFF. Written as DNA, the CDR3 is TGTGCCAGCAGCTTACGCCGGGGCACTGAAGCTTTCTTT. Full variable domain (outside the CDR3, taken from reference TRBV11-3 and TRBJ1-1): EAGVVQSPRYKIIEKKQPVAFWCNPISGHNTLYWYLQNLGQGPELLIRYENEEAVDDSQLPKDRFSAERLKGVDSTLKIQPAELGDSAVYLCASSLRRGTEAFFGQGTRLTVV.

The chain uses TRBV9 and TRBJ2-5; 10 bases are a match to TRBD2. Germline CDR1 reads SGDLS; CDR2 reads YYNGEE. The CDR3 is made up of 17 amino acids. J gave up 1 base and V 0 bases, and 6 bases lay outside the gene matches. The CDR3 coding sequence is TGTGCCAGCAGCGTAGACAGCGGGGGGGGATTCCAAGAGACCCAGTACTTC. It codes for CASSVDSGGGFQETQYF.

The chain employs TRBV30 and TRBJ1-6, with a weak D call TRBD1 (5 bases). Trimming removed 4 bases at V and 9 bases at J, with 28 bases between. CDR1 and CDR2 from the germline V gene are GTSNPN and SVGIG (reference sequence). The CDR3 has 18 residues. CDR3 loop: CAWKTGQAGRFYGSPLHF. The CDR3 nucleotides are TGTGCCTGGAAAACGGGCCAGGCAGGGAGGTTCTATGGTTCACCCCTCCACTTT.

The chain is built from TRBV30 and TRBJ2-7, with 8 nucleotides matching TRBD1. J was trimmed by 4 bases and V by 3 bases; bases with no gene match: 5. There are 13 residues in the CDR3. The V gene's germline CDR1 is GTSNPN and CDR2 SVGIG (reference sequence). CDR3 nucleotide sequence: TGTGCCTGGAGGCCAGGGGGCTGGTACGAGCAGTACTTC. Translated: CAWRPGGWYEQYF.

The chain couples TRBV7-3 to TRBJ2-2; the D is unclear. V was trimmed by 5 bases and J by 4 bases, leaving 8 bases between them. Looked up from germline, CDR1 is SGHTA and CDR2 is FQGTGA. The CDR3 consists of 13 residues. Here the CDR3 DNA reads TGTGCCAGCAGCCCTTCCCTCACCGGGGAGCTGTTTTTT. Amino acid sequence: CASSPSLTGELFF.

The chain employs TRBV7-9 and TRBJ2-5, with a tentative D call TRBD2 (7 bases). V lost 3 bases and J lost 0, with 17 bases in between. CDR3 size: 17 residues. CDR1 SEHNR and CDR2 FQNEAQ come from the germline V gene (reference sequence). DNA for the CDR3: TGTGCCAGCAGCTTTGGGGGGGGGCTACCGTACCAAGAGACCCAGTACTTC. Its translation is CASSFGGGLPYQETQYF.

The chain has TRBV19 and TRBJ1-4; 8 bases are a match to TRBD1. Germline CDR1 LNHDA, CDR2 SQIVND (reference sequence). This CDR3 spans 16 amino acids. Losses at the gene ends were 4 bases for V and 0 bases for J; bases not matched to a gene: 4. The CDR3 is CASSSGTGATNEKLFF. The DNA of the CDR3 is TGTGCCAGTAGTAGTGGGACAGGAGCAACTAATGAAAAACTGTTTTTT.

The V and J genes are TRBV5-6 and TRBJ1-2; D is unresolved. Germline CDR1 reads SGHDT; CDR2 reads YYEEEE. There are 14 residues in the CDR3. Trimming removed 4 bases from V and 3 bases from J, with 13 bases in between. CDR3 sequence (DNA): TGTGCCAGCAGCGTGAGAGGGTTCGACTATGGCTACACCTTC. It encodes CASSVRGFDYGYTF.

The chain carries TRBV30 and TRBJ1-1, with TRBD1 matching over 9 bases. This CDR3 is built from 15 residues. The germline CDR1 and CDR2 sequences are GTSNPN and SVGIG (reference sequence). Germline trimming cut 1 base from V and 5 bases from J; bases unmatched to any gene: 8. This CDR3 reads CAWSGPGQGGTEAFF. CDR3 bases: TGTGCCTGGAGTGGGCCGGGACAGGGCGGAACTGAAGCTTTCTTT.

The chain combines TRBV7-8 with TRBJ1-1, with D possibly matching TRBD1 (6 bases). This CDR3 spans 13 amino acids. Germline values: CDR1 SGHVS, CDR2 FQNEAQ. Deletions cut 5 bases from V and 9 bases from J, with 16 bases between. CDR3 in amino acids: CASSPLQGTKAFF. CDR3 bases: TGTGCCAGCAGCCCCCTCCAGGGGACTAAAGCTTTCTTT. The complete variable domain, with remaining parts taken from reference TRBV7-8 and TRBJ1-1, reads GAGVSQSPRYKVAKRGQDVALRCDPISGHVSLFWYQQALGQGPEFLTYFQNEAQLDKSGLPSDRFFAERPEGSVSTLKIQRTQQEDSAVYLCASSPLQGTKAFFGQGTRLTVV.

This clone was seen more than once but under ten times. The chain combines TRBV6-5 with TRBJ1-2; 8 positions agree with TRBD1. The CDR3 sequence is 15 residues long. Germline CDR1 is MNHEY and CDR2 is SVGAGI. The ends lost 0 bases at V and 4 bases at J; junction bases unmatched: 4. The CDR3 region is CASSYSRTGSYGYTF. In DNA, the CDR3 is TGTGCCAGCAGTTACTCCCGGACAGGGAGCTATGGCTACACCTTC.

The chain has TRBV6-5 and TRBJ1-2; 8 bases line up with TRBD1. The V and J ends lost 6 bases and 0 bases, in that order; junction bases with no gene match: 6. CDR3 size: 15 residues. The germline V gene has CDR1 MNHEY and CDR2 SVGAGI. The CDR3 is CASRQTGVSNYGYTF. For the CDR3, the DNA is TGTGCCAGCAGGCAGACAGGGGTATCTAACTATGGCTACACCTTC.

The chain has TRBV15 and TRBJ2-1, with TRBD1 matching 7 bases. From germline, CDR1 is LNHNV and CDR2 YYDKDF (reference sequence). Trimming took 6 bases from V and 3 from J; bases not matched to a gene: 2. This CDR3 has 13 amino acids. CDR3 sequence: CATRGQNYNEQFF. DNA for the CDR3: TGTGCCACCAGGGGACAGAACTACAATGAGCAGTTCTTC.

This chain's CDR3 is CASSLVGGRAKNTGELFF. CDR3 nucleotides: TGTGCCAGCAGCTTGGTCGGCGGGCGGGCCAAGAACACCGGGGAGCTGTTTTTT. The chain employs TRBV5-4 and TRBJ2-2; perhaps TRBD2 as D (5 bases). Germline loops: CDR1 SGHNT, CDR2 YYREEE (reference sequence). Between the trimmed V and J ends, which lost 0 bases and 1 base, there was a span of 16 bases. The CDR3 is 18 amino acids.

The chain has TRBV6-1 and TRBJ2-6; TRBD1 matches 8 bases. J was trimmed by 0 bases and V by 2 bases; bases with no gene match: 9. Germline V gene lookup returns CDR1 MNHNS and CDR2 SASEGT. The CDR3 spans 19 residues. DNA of the CDR3: TGTGCCAGCAGTGAATTAGGGACAGGCCCCCTCTCTGGGGCCAACGTCCTGACTTTC. Translating gives CASSELGTGPLSGANVLTF.

The CDR3 is CASSYVRRYNEQFF. CDR3 nucleotide sequence: TGTGCCAGCAGTTACGTCAGGAGGTACAATGAGCAGTTCTTC. The chain has TRBV6-6 and TRBJ2-1; perhaps TRBD2 as D (5 bases). This CDR3 is built from 14 residues. V shed 2 bases and J shed 4 bases, with 9 bases lying between them. Germline V gene data show CDR1 as MNHNY and CDR2 as SVGAGI (reference sequence).

CDR3 in DNA: TGTGCCAGCAGGCCGACTAGCGGGTGGAGGAACACCGGGGAGCTGTTTTTT. Translated, it gives CASRPTSGWRNTGELFF. The chain combines TRBV11-2 with TRBJ2-2, with 10 bases fitting TRBD2. There are 17 residues in the CDR3. Germline V gene sequence: CDR1 SGHAT, CDR2 FQNNGV. After removal of 6 bases from V and 1 base from J, the junction contained 8 bases not matched to a gene.

V usage is TRBV9 and J usage is TRBJ2-1, with a weak D call TRBD2 (6 bases). The germline gives CDR1 SGDLS, CDR2 YYNGEE. The CDR3 has 17 residues. Trimming cost V 2 bases and J 5 bases, with 20 bases left between them. The CDR3: CASSVHQTPTGDNEQFF. CDR3 coding DNA: TGTGCCAGCAGCGTTCACCAGACCCCAACGGGGGACAATGAGCAGTTCTTC.

This sequence joins TRBV6-1 and TRBJ1-2; 9 nucleotides line up with TRBD1. The V segment lost 4 bases and the J segment 3 bases; nucleotides outside the gene matches: 12. Germline V CDR1 and CDR2: MNHNS, SASEGT. The CDR3 has 17 amino acids. CDR3 region: CASSARTGEANYYGYTF. CDR3 bases: TGTGCCAGCAGTGCCCGGACAGGGGAGGCCAATTACTATGGCTACACCTTC.

The rearrangement joins TRBV5-5 to TRBJ2-3; TRBD2 matches 8 bases. CDR1 SGHKS and CDR2 YYEKEE come from the germline V gene (reference sequence). The CDR3 loop spans 16 amino acids. Trimming took 3 bases from V and 2 from J; bases not matched to a gene: 8. CDR3 in amino acids: CASSWRTSPITDTQYF. CDR3 coding DNA: TGTGCCAGCAGCTGGCGGACTAGCCCGATCACAGATACGCAGTATTTT.

This clone appeared once. CDR3 sequence: CASSSGQNYEQYF. The CDR3 DNA reads as TGTGCCAGCAGTTCCGGACAGAATTACGAGCAGTACTTC. The V call is TRBV28, the J call TRBJ2-7; tentative D call: TRBD1 (6 bases). CDR1 is MDHEN, CDR2 SYDVKM, per germline. The CDR3 has 13 residues. The V end was cut by 4 bases, the J end by 4 bases, with 11 bases between.

This chain uses TRBV18 with TRBJ1-5, with a possible D match to TRBD1 (5 bases). This CDR3 comprises 15 residues. The V gene lost 3 bases and the J gene lost 0 bases, with 9 bases spanning the gap. Germline-derived CDR1 and CDR2 are KGHSH and LQKENI. The DNA of the CDR3 is TGTGCCAGCTCACCCCGGGGGAATAGCAATCAGCCCCAGCATTTT. It encodes CASSPRGNSNQPQHF.

This clone was seen only a few times. The chain is built from TRBV30 and TRBJ1-4; weak D call: TRBD1 (6 bases). The V and J ends lost 4 bases and 7 bases respectively, with 13 bases between them. CDR1 and CDR2 from the germline V gene are GTSNPN and SVGIG (reference sequence). There are 13 residues in the CDR3. The CDR3, as DNA: TGTGCCTGGAATCAGGGGCAGGGTGAAAAACTGTTTTTT. This encodes CAWNQGQGEKLFF.

The chain employs TRBV2 and TRBJ2-3; 11 bases are shared with TRBD2. Germline V gene lookup returns CDR1 SNHLY and CDR2 FYNNEI. V was clipped by 6 bases and J by 5 bases; unmatched bases: 7. This CDR3 has 15 residues. DNA for the CDR3: TGTGCCAGCAGCGTAGCGGGGGGGCCGAGAGATACGCAGTATTTT. Its protein is CASSVAGGPRDTQYF.

The V gene is TRBV10-3, the J gene TRBJ2-6; 7 bases fit TRBD1. Unmatched junction bases numbered 8, after V lost 3 bases and J lost 0 bases. This CDR3 contains 18 residues. In germline, CDR1 is ENHRY, CDR2 SYGVKD. CDR3 in amino acids: CAISDTGTDYSGANVLTF. CDR3 DNA sequence: TGTGCCATCAGTGATACCGGGACAGACTACTCTGGGGCCAACGTCCTGACTTTC.

This clone appeared a few times. The chain carries TRBV2 and TRBJ2-5; 11 positions match TRBD2. The CDR3 is made up of 17 amino acids. The V segment lost 5 bases and the J segment 1 base; nucleotides outside the gene matches: 9. The V gene's germline CDR1 is SNHLY and CDR2 FYNNEI. The CDR3 loop is CASSLGTSGGGQETQYF. The DNA of the CDR3 is TGTGCCAGCAGTCTTGGGACTAGCGGAGGCGGCCAAGAGACCCAGTACTTC.

The rearrangement uses TRBV19 and TRBJ2-2, with 12 bases identical to TRBD2. The V segment lost 6 bases and the J segment 6 bases; nucleotides outside the gene matches: 14. The CDR3 covers 18 residues. CDR1 and CDR2 from the germline V gene are LNHDA and SQIVND (reference sequence). The CDR3 spells CASSQSPGLAGIAGELFF. CDR3 coding DNA: TGTGCCAGTAGCCAAAGCCCTGGACTAGCGGGGATAGCCGGGGAGCTGTTTTTT.

This sequence joins TRBV27 and TRBJ1-4, with 7 bases lining up with TRBD1. CDR1 and CDR2 from the germline V gene are MNHEY and SMNVEV (reference sequence). The CDR3 is 14 amino acids. V was clipped by 8 bases and J by 9 bases; unmatched bases: 12. CDR3 in amino acids: CASGRTGVSQKLFF. The CDR3 DNA is TGTGCCAGCGGCCGAACAGGGGTGTCCCAAAAACTGTTTTTT.

The chain combines TRBV6-1 with TRBJ2-5; a weak D match, TRBD2 (6 bases). Trimming removed 4 bases at V and 6 bases at J, with 12 bases between. The CDR3 length is 13 residues. Germline V gene data show CDR1 as MNHNS and CDR2 as SASEGT. The CDR3 sequence is CASSVTSIKTQYF. CDR3 coding DNA: TGTGCCAGCAGTGTAACTAGCATAAAGACCCAGTACTTC.

The rearrangement links TRBV20-1 to TRBJ2-5; unclear D gene. The germline V gene has CDR1 DFQATT and CDR2 SNEGSKA (reference sequence). The CDR3 runs to 11 residues. V lost 1 base and J 5 bases, leaving 5 bases between the germline ends. Here the CDR3 DNA reads TGCAGTGCTAGAGTCGTGGAGACCCAGTACTTC. It encodes CSARVVETQYF.